A single sample gave rise to the 26 T cell receptor beta chains below, sequenced in a study of blood T cell repertoires in COVID-19. Only in-frame clones appear in the TCRdb table, and some are missing; sequencing was by immunoSEQ multiplex PCR. Of over 250,000 clones listed, 65% to 90% were seen once; the top ten hold roughly 14%. The source material was peripheral blood. The receptors derive from a woman in her 70s with COVID-19, enrolled during active disease.

CDR3 protein: CAWSAGTGVEKLFF. DNA of the CDR3: TGTGCCTGGAGTGCCGGGACAGGGGTTGAAAAACTGTTTTTT. This chain connects TRBV30 to TRBJ1-4; 10 bases are a match to TRBD1. There are 14 residues in the CDR3. The V and J ends lost 1 base and 7 bases, in that order; junction bases with no gene match: 3. The germline V gene encodes CDR1 GTSNPN and CDR2 SVGIG (reference sequence).

About this clone itself: This CDR3 is also generated by other DNA sequences in the sample. Here the CDR3 reads CASSLYTDTQYF. CDR3 sequence (DNA): TGTGCCAGCAGCCTCTACACAGATACGCAGTATTTT. The chain is built from TRBV9 and TRBJ2-3, with D unclear. This CDR3 comprises 12 residues. Between the trimmed V and J ends, which lost 4 bases and 2 bases, there was a span of 5 bases. Per germline, CDR1 SGDLS and CDR2 YYNGEE.

CDR3 coding DNA: TGTGCCAGCAGCTTAGATCTTATCGGGGGGAGGCAGCCCCAGCATTTT. Its translation: CASSLDLIGGRQPQHF. The rearrangement uses TRBV7-9 and TRBJ1-5; weak D call: TRBD1 (5 bases). The CDR3 has 16 residues. With 1 base removed from V and 7 bases from J, the gap between germline ends came to 17 bases. Germline V lookup: CDR1 SEHNR, CDR2 FQNEAQ (reference sequence). Complete variable domain (other parts from reference TRBV7-9 and TRBJ1-5): DTGVSQNPRHKITKRGQNVTFRCDPISEHNRLYWYRQTLGQGPEFLTYFQNEAQLEKSRLLSDRFSAERPKGSFSTLEIQRTEQGDSAMYLCASSLDLIGGRQPQHFGDGTRLSIL.

The chain combines TRBV7-8 with TRBJ2-1; 8 bases are a match to TRBD1. V shed 1 base and J 8 bases; nucleotides not matched to a gene: 4. The CDR3 covers 14 residues. Germline V gives CDR1 SGHVS, CDR2 FQNEAQ. The CDR3, as DNA: TGTGCCAGCAGCTTAGGACAGGGGTGGGATGAGCAGTTCTTC. Translated, it gives CASSLGQGWDEQFF.

The rearrangement links TRBV12-3 or TRBV12-4 to TRBJ1-5, with D maybe TRBD1 (5 bases). Trimming took off 8 bases at V and 3 bases at J, with 11 bases between the two ends. This CDR3 contains 13 residues. This CDR3 reads CASGRQFNQPQHF. The CDR3 region has the DNA TGTGCCAGCGGTAGACAGTTCAATCAGCCCCAGCATTTT.

The V gene is TRBV29-1, the J gene TRBJ2-3, with D unresolved. V was pared by 3 bases and J by 0 bases, with 16 bases between. Germline-derived CDR1 and CDR2 are SQVTM and ANQGSEA. CDR3 length: 16 amino acids. CDR3: CSVERRPTASTDTQYF. The CDR3 DNA reads TGCAGCGTTGAGAGGAGACCGACGGCTAGCACAGATACGCAGTATTTT.

The chain carries TRBV3-1 (or the pseudogene TRBV3-2) and TRBJ2-3; 9 nucleotides line up with TRBD2. In germline, CDR1 is LGHDT, CDR2 YNNKEL (reference sequence). V lost 2 bases and J lost 4; bases outside the gene matches: 7. CDR3 length equals 16 residues. CDR3 residues: CASSQPERGDSDTQYF. The CDR3 bases are TGTGCCAGCAGCCAACCAGAGCGGGGGGATTCAGATACGCAGTATTTT.

This chain connects TRBV21-1 to TRBJ2-7; TRBD2 reflects the table's D call only, with no check against the DNA. TRBV21-1 is designated a pseudogene. This CDR3 is built from 15 residues. CDR3 DNA: TGTGCCAGCAGCAAAGAACTGCCGAGCTCCTACGAGCAGTACTTC. This gives the protein CASSKELPSSYEQYF.

V usage is TRBV7-2 and J usage is TRBJ1-1, with D maybe TRBD1 (6 bases). The CDR3 consists of 18 residues. Trimming took off 2 bases at V and 0 bases at J, with 19 bases between the two ends. Germline V gives CDR1 SGHTA, CDR2 FQGNSA. The CDR3 loop is CASSLNEDRTQVNTEAFF. CDR3 bases: TGTGCCAGCAGCTTAAACGAAGACAGGACCCAGGTGAACACTGAAGCTTTCTTT.

The CDR3 sequence is CASSLRNSNNEQFF. CDR3 bases: TGTGCCAGCAGCCTAAGGAACAGCAACAATGAGCAGTTCTTC. The chain is built from TRBV14 and TRBJ2-1; D remains ambiguous. There are 14 residues in the CDR3. The germline V gene has CDR1 SGHDN and CDR2 FVKESK. V shed 4 bases and J shed 5 bases, with 12 bases lying between them.

The chain uses TRBV5-6 and TRBJ2-7; 7 bases align to TRBD2. Trimming cost V 3 bases and J 6 bases; bases outside gene matches: 6. This CDR3 has 13 amino acids. CDR1 and CDR2 (germline): SGHDT, YYEEEE. The CDR3 region is CASSSRLAIEQYF. In nucleotides, the CDR3 is TGTGCCAGCAGCTCCCGACTAGCAATCGAGCAGTACTTC.

The rearrangement joins TRBV7-9 to TRBJ2-6; 7 nucleotides line up with TRBD1. Trimming removed 1 base from V and 4 bases from J; junction bases left unmatched: 4. CDR1 is SEHNR and CDR2 is FQNEAQ in the germline V gene (reference sequence). CDR3 length equals 16 residues. Here the CDR3 reads CASSLGQGSGANVLTF. Written as DNA, the CDR3 is TGTGCCAGCAGCTTAGGACAGGGATCGGGGGCCAACGTCCTGACTTTC.

This clone was observed a single time. This chain uses TRBV5-4 with TRBJ2-7; TRBD1 agrees at 10 bases. The CDR3 sequence is 15 residues long. The V gene's germline CDR1 is SGHNT and CDR2 YYREEE (reference sequence). V lost 5 bases and J lost 5; bases outside the gene matches: 10. CDR3 coding DNA: TGTGCCAGCAGGTTACCGGGACAGGGGTTCCACGAGCAGTACTTC. Protein product: CASRLPGQGFHEQYF.

V gene TRBV5-1 combines with J gene TRBJ2-3; 10 nucleotides line up with TRBD2. CDR1 SGHRS and CDR2 YFSETQ come from the germline V gene. The J segment lost 2 bases and the V segment lost 3 bases, leaving 9 bases of the junction unmatched. The CDR3 loop spans 17 amino acids. The CDR3 protein is CASSSLSSGGYTDTQYF. Here the CDR3 DNA reads TGCGCCAGCAGCTCCCTATCTAGCGGGGGCTACACAGATACGCAGTATTTT.

The chain links TRBV27 to TRBJ2-1; 11 bases are shared with TRBD2. V lost 5 bases and J lost 9; bases outside the gene matches: 3. The CDR3 is 13 residues long. Germline V gives CDR1 MNHEY, CDR2 SMNVEV (reference sequence). The CDR3 sequence: CASSGTSGSEQFF. CDR3 nucleotides: TGTGCCAGCAGTGGGACTAGCGGTAGTGAGCAGTTCTTC.

The chain uses TRBV15 and TRBJ1-6, with TRBD1 matching 10 bases. The CDR3 runs to 17 residues. CDR1 is LNHNV and CDR2 is YYDKDF in the germline V gene (reference sequence). V trimming: 4 bases; J trimming: 9 bases; junction bases outside the gene matches: 12. For the CDR3, the DNA is TGTGCCACCAGCACCGAGTCCCCGGGACAGGGGTTTTCACCCCTCCACTTT. Protein sequence: CATSTESPGQGFSPLHF. The complete variable domain, with remaining parts taken from reference TRBV15 and TRBJ1-6, reads DAMVIQNPRYQVTQFGKPVTLSCSQTLNHNVMYWYQQKSSQAPKLLFHYYDKDFNNEADTPDNFQSRRPNTSFCFLDIRSPGLGDTAMYLCATSTESPGQGFSPLHFGNGTRLTVT.

The V call is TRBV5-5, the J call TRBJ2-2; 7 nucleotides line up with TRBD1. CDR1 is SGHKS, CDR2 YYEKEE, per germline (reference sequence). After removal of 3 bases from V and 1 base from J, the junction contained 3 bases not matched to a gene. The CDR3 runs to 15 residues. CDR3 loop: CASSSGTVNTGELFF. Written as DNA, the CDR3 is TGTGCCAGCAGCTCCGGGACAGTGAACACCGGGGAGCTGTTTTTT. Combining the CDR3 with reference TRBV5-5 and TRBJ2-2 gives the whole variable domain DAGVTQSPTHLIKTRGQQVTLRCSPISGHKSVSWYQQVLGQGPQFIFQYYEKEERGRGNFPDRFSARQFPNYSSELNVNALLLGDSALYLCASSSGTVNTGELFFGEGSRLTVL.

Points on this clone: Other DNA sequences in this specimen translate into the identical CDR3. The chain has TRBV5-1 and TRBJ1-1; no firm D call. Trimming removed 0 bases from V and 8 bases from J, with 5 bases in between. CDR3 length: 11 residues. Germline lookup yields CDR1 SGHRS and CDR2 YFSETQ. The CDR3 coding sequence is TGCGCCAGCAGCTTGGGAGGGGAAGCTTTCTTT. The encoded protein is CASSLGGEAFF.

This clone was detected once. The chain employs TRBV28 and TRBJ2-7, with D tentatively TRBD2 (6 bases). This CDR3 contains 13 residues. Germline V gives CDR1 MDHEN, CDR2 SYDVKM. The V gene lost 3 bases and the J gene lost 7 bases, with 13 bases spanning the gap. CDR3 bases: TGTGCCAGCAGTTTTGGAGGGACGGGTGAGCAGTACTTC. Protein product: CASSFGGTGEQYF.

This chain links TRBV2 with TRBJ2-2; a possible D gene is TRBD1 (6 bases). Per the germline V gene, CDR1 is SNHLY and CDR2 is FYNNEI. The length of the CDR3 is 15 residues. V was cut by 3 bases and J by 5 bases, with 13 bases left in between. The CDR3 coding sequence is TGTGCCAGCAGTGAGTTGGGGGCGCAAACCGGGGAGCTGTTTTTT. Amino acid sequence: CASSELGAQTGELFF.

The chain uses TRBV14 and TRBJ2-1; 7 nucleotides align to TRBD1. The CDR3 covers 15 residues. With V trimmed by 4 bases and J by 6 bases, 9 bases remained unmatched. The germline V gene has CDR1 SGHDN and CDR2 FVKESK. The DNA of the CDR3 is TGTGCCAGCAGCCTGGGACAGCTAGGGAGCAATGAGCAGTTCTTC. Its protein is CASSLGQLGSNEQFF. The full variable domain, rest sourced from reference TRBV14 and TRBJ2-1, is EAGVTQFPSHSVIEKGQTVTLRCDPISGHDNLYWYRRVMGKEIKFLLHFVKESKQDESGMPNNRFLAERTGGTYSTLKVQPAELEDSGVYFCASSLGQLGSNEQFFGPGTRLTVL.

The chain has TRBV4-2 and TRBJ2-2; 11 bases match TRBD2. This CDR3 spans 17 amino acids. Germline-derived CDR1 and CDR2 are LGHNA and YNFKEQ. The trim removed 0 bases at V and 7 bases at J, leaving 7 bases unmatched. In DNA, the CDR3 is TGTGCCAGCAGCCAAGAGTATCTAGCGGGGGGTGGCGGGGAGCTGTTTTTT. Its protein is CASSQEYLAGGGGELFF.

The gene calls are TRBV23-1 and TRBJ1-4, with 8 bases identical to TRBD1. TRBV23-1 is classed as an ORF, of uncertain function. J lost 8 bases, V lost 4 bases, and 6 bases had no gene match. CDR3 size: 14 residues. CDR3: CASSPGQGREKLFF. Written as DNA, the CDR3 is TGCGCCAGCAGTCCAGGACAGGGAAGGGAAAAACTGTTTTTT.

This clone has just one count. CDR3 in amino acids: CASRLAGGQETQYF. The CDR3, as DNA: TGTGCCAGCCGGCTAGCGGGGGGACAAGAGACCCAGTACTTC. The chain is built from TRBV2 and TRBJ2-5; 11 nucleotides align to TRBD2. The CDR3 extends over 14 amino acids. CDR1 is SNHLY and CDR2 is FYNNEI in the germline V gene. Trimming at V came to 8 bases and at J to 2 bases, leaving 4 bases not matched to a gene.

The rearrangement joins TRBV9 to TRBJ2-1; 10 bases fit TRBD2. This CDR3 has 18 residues. Germline V gene data show CDR1 as SGDLS and CDR2 as YYNGEE. The junction had 6 bases not matched to a gene; V was cut back by 0 bases and J by 0 bases. The CDR3: CASSVGTSGVFSYNEQFF. CDR3 nucleotides: TGTGCCAGCAGCGTAGGAACTAGCGGGGTGTTCTCCTACAATGAGCAGTTCTTC.

The chain has TRBV2 and TRBJ1-1; D might be TRBD1 (6 bases). Trimming shortened V by 7 bases and J by 1 base, and 13 bases separated the two germline ends. CDR3 length equals 14 residues. Germline V CDR1 and CDR2: SNHLY, FYNNEI. The chain's CDR3 is CASISPGQNTEAFF. The CDR3 region has the DNA TGTGCCAGCATCAGCCCGGGACAGAACACTGAAGCTTTCTTT.